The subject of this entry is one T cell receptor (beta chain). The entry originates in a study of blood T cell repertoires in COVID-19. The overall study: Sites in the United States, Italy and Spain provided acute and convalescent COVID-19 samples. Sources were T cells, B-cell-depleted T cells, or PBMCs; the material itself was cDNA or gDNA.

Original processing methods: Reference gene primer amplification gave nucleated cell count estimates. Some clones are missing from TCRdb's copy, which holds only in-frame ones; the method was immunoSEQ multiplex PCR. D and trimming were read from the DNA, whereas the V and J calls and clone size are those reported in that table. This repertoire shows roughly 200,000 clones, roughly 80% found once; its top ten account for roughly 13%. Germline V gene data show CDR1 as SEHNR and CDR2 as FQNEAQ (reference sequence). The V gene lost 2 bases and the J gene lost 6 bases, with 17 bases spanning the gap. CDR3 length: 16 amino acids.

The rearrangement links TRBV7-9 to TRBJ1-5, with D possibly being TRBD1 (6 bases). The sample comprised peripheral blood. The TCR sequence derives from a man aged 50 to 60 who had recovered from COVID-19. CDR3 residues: CASSLSGGGGSQPQHF. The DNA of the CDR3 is TGTGCCAGCAGCTTATCGGGCGGGGGGGGCAGTCAGCCCCAGCATTTT.